The T cell receptor beta chain described here comes from a study of blood T cell repertoires in COVID-19. Study background: Spain, Italy and the United States supplied samples that represented acute and convalescent COVID-19.

Per the study methods: From reference gene primer amplification, estimates of nucleated cell counts were derived. Clones were sequenced by immunoSEQ multiplex PCR, and TCRdb holds only the in-frame ones, with some missing. V, J and clone size are taken as reported in that table, and D and trimming were inferred from the DNA itself. The sample contains over 12,000 clones, around 94% of which appear only once. The CDR3 sequence is 12 residues long. Per the germline V gene, CDR1 is SNHLY and CDR2 is FYNNEI. The V end was cut by 9 bases, the J end by 2 bases, with 11 bases between. The V gene is TRBV2, the J gene TRBJ2-7; the D gene is possibly TRBD2 (6 bases). Material: peripheral blood. The receptor was isolated from a human donor with active COVID-19. The donor label of this sample is uncertain. The CDR3 nucleotides read TGTGCCAGTCGCCGGGAGACCTACGAGCAGTACTTC. Its protein is CASRRETYEQYF.